This TCR beta chain appears in the sequencing data of a study of lymphopenia after photon versus proton radiotherapy. Study results and limitations: Proton therapy kept repertoires fairly stable, unlike photons, which gained effector/memory cells. Larger post-nadir TCR diversity loss correlated inversely with survival in deceased patients. After lymphocyte nadir, photon-treated repertoires showed oligoclonal expansion, especially CD8+ Temra. Only patients who died were analyzed for survival; proton advantage is unproven.

Deletions cut 1 base from V and 4 bases from J, with 11 bases between. CDR3 length: 14 residues. Looked up from germline, CDR1 is SGHVS and CDR2 is FQNEAQ. To note about this clone: Its cognate antigen is unknown.

Assay: immunoSEQ multiplex PCR; the TCRdb copy retains only in-frame clones and omits some. The data contain roughly 67,000 clones, roughly 93% of them singletons. The source is a woman in her 70s with pancreatic cancer. This specimen consisted of peripheral blood, obtained from a patient treated with photon-based radiotherapy. The J gene is TRBJ2-7, the V gene TRBV7-8; D remains ambiguous. CDR3: CASSLGRSKYEQYF. CDR3 nucleotides: TGTGCCAGCAGCTTAGGTAGGAGCAAGTACGAGCAGTACTTC.